This T cell receptor (beta chain) was documented in a study of T-cell reconstitution after alpha-beta-depleted transplantation in children. The study's findings and limits: At around two months after transplant, the alpha-beta T cells were reportedly derived from several hundred expanded clones that came from non-depleted graft cells. T-cell numbers and diversity, one year after transplant, stemmed largely from T cells that were newly produced.

This clonotype was recorded a few times. Its matching antigen is unknown. Unique molecular identifiers were used to barcode this TCRbeta library. One entry per CDR3 protein, called by TCRdb with MiXCR from the PCR reads. This sample has some 80,000 distinct CDR3 sequences, with around a sixth found just once. Germline CDR1 reads MNHNY; CDR2 reads SVGAGI (reference sequence). V was trimmed by 6 bases and J by 2 bases, leaving 5 bases between them. The CDR3 contains 13 residues. This TCR was sampled from a male patient between 2 and 10 years old who had a stem cell transplant for acute lymphoblastic leukemia, so the T cells may come from the graft donor. The genes are TRBV6-6 and TRBJ2-6; D remains ambiguous. Sample: PBMCs, mostly from graft donor cells, taken 360 days after TCRalphabeta/CD19-depleted stem cell transplant. The CDR3 is CASRVTGANVLTF. The CDR3 DNA is TGTGCCAGCAGGGTAACTGGGGCCAACGTCCTGACTTTC.